This TCR beta chain came from a study of regulatory T cells in long-lasting Graves disease. HTBI primers from iRepertoire and Arm-PCR of CDR3 regions yielded the TCR beta libraries. TCRdb recomputed calls from the multiplex PCR reads with MiXCR, one row per CDR3 protein. This sample has roughly 430,000 distinct CDR3 sequences, with around 15% found just once. Per germline, CDR1 MGHRA and CDR2 YSYEKL. V was clipped by 3 bases and J by 6 bases, with 6 bases between them. The CDR3 runs to 12 residues. Whole-study results and caveats: It was in persistent disease that TRBV28, TRBJ1-2 and TRBJ2-5 were favored.

This clonotype turned up a few times. As yet, its antigen is unknown. Described time point: newly diagnosed GD, antithyroid drugs for less than 3 months. RNA extracted from PBMCs served as the sequencing template. Staff drew 8 to 9 milliliters of peripheral blood into EDTA tubes. The data were also submitted as part of a second study, on T cells in Graves' hyperthyroidism and ophthalmopathy.

The J gene is TRBJ2-1, the V gene TRBV4-1; D may correspond to TRBD1 or TRBD2 (5 bases each). The material sequenced was peripheral blood mononuclear cells (PBMCs), taken at new diagnosis, from a patient treated with antithyroid drugs. This clonotype was sampled from a woman under 40 with Graves disease. The CDR3 bases are TGCGCCAGCAGCCATGGGGGCAATGAGCAGTTCTTC. It yields the protein CASSHGGNEQFF.